The T cell receptor (beta chain) under discussion was sequenced for a study of OX40 agonist ivuxolimab in advanced cancers. Study-wide results and limits: Average numbers of expanded clones were greater in CD8+ T cells than in CD4+.

Details on this clone: Its target is not known.

The protocol was immunoSEQ multiplex PCR, while the TCRdb copy is restricted to in-frame clones and leaves out a portion. The sample lists around 13,000 clones, about 73% occurring once. The CDR3 consists of 13 residues. Germline CDR1 MNHEY, CDR2 SMNVEV (reference sequence). V dropped 3 bases and J dropped 7; count of bases not matched to a gene: 3. The sample here was CD4+ or CD8+ T cells sorted from blood, taken in a trial of the OX40 agonist ivuxolimab. This TCR came from an adult with an advanced solid tumor such as melanoma, head and neck, liver or kidney cancer. The chain joins TRBV27 to TRBJ1-5, with TRBD1 identical over 7 bases. CDR3 nucleotides: TGTGCCAGCAGTTTTAAGGGGGCCCAGCCCCAGCATTTT. Translating gives CASSFKGAQPQHF.